This entry features one T cell receptor (beta chain) sequence. Sequencing was performed with immunoSEQ multiplex PCR; in TCRdb, only in-frame clones are kept and a portion is missing. The data contain about 67,000 clones, roughly 90% of them singletons. These data come from a study of OX40 agonist ivuxolimab in advanced cancers. Germline V gene sequence: CDR1 SQVTM, CDR2 ANQGSEA. The V and J ends lost 2 bases and 4 bases respectively, with 20 bases between them. This CDR3 spans 16 amino acids. The specimen was CD4+ or CD8+ T cells sorted from blood, collected in a trial of the OX40 agonist ivuxolimab. The rearrangement joins TRBV29-1 to TRBJ1-1; no clear D. This clonotype originated in an adult with an advanced solid tumor such as melanoma, head and neck, liver or kidney cancer. The CDR3 sequence is CSVEPPFVSLGTEAFF. DNA of the CDR3: TGCAGCGTTGAACCCCCCTTCGTGTCGTTGGGCACTGAAGCTTTCTTT.